The entry below describes one T cell receptor beta chain. The data belong to a study of blood T cell repertoires in COVID-19. Overall study context: Material from acute and convalescent COVID-19 was sourced from the United States, Italy and Spain. PBMCs, B-cell-depleted T cells, or T cells provided the cDNA or gDNA that made up the material.

In the authors' workflow: Scientists estimated how many nucleated cells there were by amplifying reference gene primers. The table came from immunoSEQ multiplex PCR; TCRdb's copy has only in-frame clones and leaves some out. That table furnishes V, J and clone size, whereas the DNA furnished D and trimming. The table shows roughly 250,000 clones, with more than 65% occurring only once. Trimming cost V 7 bases and J 2 bases, with 12 bases left between them. The CDR3 spans 13 residues. CDR1 is MDHEN and CDR2 is SYDVKM in the germline V gene. Followed longitudinally, the Seattle patients had been enrolled during active infection.

Sequencing was carried out using peripheral blood. This chain connects TRBV28 to TRBJ2-7; the D gene is possibly TRBD1 (5 bases). This clonotype originated in a person between 65 and 79 years old with COVID-19, enrolled during active disease. CDR3 protein: CASKGSRAYEQYF. The CDR3, as DNA: TGTGCCAGCAAGGGGTCTCGAGCCTACGAGCAGTACTTC.